A single sample is the source of the 18 T cell receptor beta chains below, sequenced in a study of control samples from healthy donors and cancer patients. Here immunoSEQ multiplex PCR was the method, and the copy in TCRdb shows in-frame clones only, minus some. This table has 95,000 to 100,000 clones, approximately 82% appearing once. The sequencing input was blood. Every receptor here comes from a man in his sixties in good health.

This clone has a single count. The V and J genes are TRBV6-5 and TRBJ2-7, with 7 bases matching TRBD1. This CDR3 contains 13 residues. V shed 4 bases, J shed 3 bases, and the junction held 3 bases outside the gene matches. Germline loops: CDR1 MNHEY, CDR2 SVGAGI. CDR3 loop: CASSWGQFYEQYF. The CDR3 nucleotides read TGTGCCAGCAGTTGGGGACAGTTCTACGAGCAGTACTTC.

This chain connects TRBV20-1 to TRBJ2-1; the D is unclear. The V end was cut by 3 bases, the J end by 5 bases, with 5 bases between. CDR1 is DFQATT, CDR2 SNEGSKA, per germline (reference sequence). This CDR3 is built from 11 residues. The CDR3 reads CSARRNNEQFF. The CDR3, as DNA: TGCAGTGCTAGGAGAAACAATGAGCAGTTCTTC.

The chain couples TRBV7-9 to TRBJ2-3; TRBD2 matches 13 bases. With 4 bases clipped from V and 6 bases from J, the junction kept 10 bases outside the gene matches. In germline, CDR1 is SEHNR, CDR2 FQNEAQ (reference sequence). The CDR3 consists of 17 residues. The CDR3 DNA reads as TGTGCCAGCAGCTCTCGACTAGCGGGAGGCGGCAGGGATACGCAGTATTTT. Translation gives CASSSRLAGGGRDTQYF. The full variable domain, in which reference TRBV7-9 and TRBJ2-3 provide the parts outside the CDR3, is DTGVSQNPRHKITKRGQNVTFRCDPISEHNRLYWYRQTLGQGPEFLTYFQNEAQLEKSRLLSDRFSAERPKGSFSTLEIQRTEQGDSAMYLCASSSRLAGGGRDTQYFGPGTRLTVL.

The chain recombines TRBV6-5 with TRBJ1-4, with D perhaps matching TRBD1 (5 bases). Germline-derived CDR1 and CDR2 are MNHEY and SVGAGI. CDR3 length: 14 amino acids. Trimming took 2 bases from V and 8 from J, leaving 12 bases between them. The CDR3 protein is CASSYEWGEEKLFF. The CDR3 DNA sequence: TGTGCCAGCAGTTACGAGTGGGGGGAGGAAAAACTGTTTTTT.

The table lists this clone with a few counts. The chain links TRBV5-3 to TRBJ1-3; TRBD1 matches at 11 bases. TRBV5-3 is assigned to the ORF class and has an uncertain function. Unmatched junction bases numbered 9, after V lost 3 bases and J lost 4 bases. The CDR3 has 17 amino acids. The DNA for the CDR3 is TGTGCCAGAAGCTACCGCGGACAGGGGGCGCAAGGAAACACCATATATTTT. Its protein is CARSYRGQGAQGNTIYF.

The genes are TRBV18 and TRBJ2-1; the D gene could be TRBD1 or TRBD2 (5 bases each). This CDR3 contains 15 residues. Germline V gene sequence: CDR1 KGHSH, CDR2 LQKENI. Trimming pared 5 bases from V and 5 bases from J, leaving 16 bases between. Here the CDR3 reads CASSDPLQGHNEQFF. Written as DNA, the CDR3 is TGTGCCAGCTCAGACCCCTTGCAGGGACACAATGAGCAGTTCTTC.

The chain has TRBV28 and TRBJ2-1, with TRBD2 identical over 7 bases. The CDR3 has 14 amino acids. Trimming removed 7 bases from V and 9 bases from J; junction bases left unmatched: 12. In germline, CDR1 is MDHEN, CDR2 SYDVKM. CDR3 DNA: TGTGCCAGCATAGGGCAGCGGGATGTAGTTGAGCAGTTCTTC. Its protein is CASIGQRDVVEQFF.

The chain couples TRBV29-1 to TRBJ1-2, with D uncertain. There are 15 residues in the CDR3. CDR1 is SQVTM and CDR2 is ANQGSEA in the germline V gene. Trimming cost V 5 bases and J 2 bases, with 18 bases left between them. CDR3: CSVLRPTGLNYGYTF. CDR3 coding DNA: TGCAGCGTTTTGAGGCCTACTGGGTTGAACTATGGCTACACCTTC.

The genes are TRBV6-5 and TRBJ1-2; 9 bases are shared with TRBD1. Germline V gene sequence: CDR1 MNHEY, CDR2 SVGAGI. Trimming at V came to 0 bases and at J to 7 bases, leaving 3 bases not matched to a gene. CDR3 length: 14 amino acids. CDR3 coding DNA: TGTGCCAGCAGTTACTCGGGACAGGGCGGTGGCTACACCTTC. It translates to CASSYSGQGGGYTF.

This clone came up once. The gene calls are TRBV7-9 and TRBJ1-3; D unresolved. The CDR3 sequence is 15 residues long. Germline loops: CDR1 SEHNR, CDR2 FQNEAQ (reference sequence). Trimming took 5 bases from V and 0 from J, leaving 11 bases between them. CDR3 loop: CASSEIKSSGNTIYF. The DNA for the CDR3 is TGTGCCAGCAGCGAGATTAAGAGCTCTGGAAACACCATATATTTT.

The DNA of the CDR3 is TGTGCCAGCAGTACAGGGGGGGTCGAGCAGTACTTC. Amino acid sequence: CASSTGGVEQYF. The genes are TRBV27 and TRBJ2-7; D possibly corresponds to TRBD1 (8 bases). The germline CDR1 and CDR2 sequences are MNHEY and SMNVEV (reference sequence). V was clipped by 5 bases and J by 6 bases, with 11 bases between them. The CDR3 extends over 12 amino acids.

The CDR3 loop reads CASSLGGGGSYNEQFF. In DNA, the CDR3 is TGTGCCAGCAGTCTTGGCGGAGGGGGGTCCTACAATGAGCAGTTCTTC. The J gene is TRBJ2-1, the V gene TRBV6-4, with D perhaps assigned TRBD1 or TRBD2 (6 bases each). The V and J ends lost 5 bases and 1 base respectively, with 15 bases between them. Germline V gives CDR1 MRHNA, CDR2 SNTAGT. The CDR3 loop spans 16 amino acids.

The chain recombines TRBV5-1 with TRBJ2-1; TRBD2 matches 10 bases. The length of the CDR3 is 16 residues. The V segment lost 2 bases and the J segment 9 bases; nucleotides outside the gene matches: 11. Germline V gives CDR1 SGHRS, CDR2 YFSETQ. This CDR3 is CASSFRAGGQAGEQFF. DNA of the CDR3: TGCGCCAGCAGCTTTAGAGCGGGAGGGCAGGCGGGTGAGCAGTTCTTC.

V and J are TRBV3-1 (or the pseudogene TRBV3-2) and TRBJ2-7; D possibly corresponds to TRBD2 (5 bases). Per germline, CDR1 LGHDT and CDR2 YNNKEL (reference sequence). The CDR3 has 13 amino acids. V was clipped by 4 bases and J by 3 bases, with 10 bases between them. The CDR3 spells CASSRQEDYEQYF. The DNA for the CDR3 is TGTGCCAGCAGCCGCCAGGAGGACTACGAGCAGTACTTC.

CDR3 protein: CASSPFGDYGYTF. In nucleotides, the CDR3 is TGCGCCAGCAGTCCCTTTGGGGACTATGGCTACACCTTC. The chain carries TRBV5-1 and TRBJ1-2; D gene uncertain. The CDR3 contains 13 residues. CDR1 and CDR2 (germline): SGHRS, YFSETQ. V was trimmed by 5 bases and J by 3 bases, leaving 11 bases between them.

The gene calls are TRBV27 and TRBJ1-5; D is possibly TRBD1 (5 bases). Trimming stripped 2 bases from V and 7 bases from J, with 12 bases between. CDR3 length equals 14 residues. Germline values: CDR1 MNHEY, CDR2 SMNVEV (reference sequence). The CDR3 reads CASSLQAAGQPQHF. The CDR3 DNA is TGTGCCAGCAGTTTACAGGCTGCAGGGCAGCCCCAGCATTTT.

The chain is built from TRBV19 and TRBJ1-1, with TRBD1 identical over 7 bases. Germline V gives CDR1 LNHDA, CDR2 SQIVND (reference sequence). J gave up 1 base and V 3 bases, and 5 bases lay outside the gene matches. The CDR3 loop spans 15 amino acids. CDR3: CASSIRGVANTEAFF. CDR3 bases: TGTGCCAGTAGTATCAGGGGGGTGGCGAACACTGAAGCTTTCTTT. Full variable domain (outside the CDR3, taken from reference TRBV19 and TRBJ1-1): DGGITQSPKYLFRKEGQNVTLSCEQNLNHDAMYWYRQDPGQGLRLIYYSQIVNDFQKGDIAEGYSVSREKKESFPLTVTSAQKNPTAFYLCASSIRGVANTEAFFGQGTRLTVV.

The rearrangement joins TRBV28 to TRBJ1-1; D gene ambiguous. CDR1 is MDHEN and CDR2 is SYDVKM in the germline V gene. The CDR3 consists of 16 residues. V was shortened by 1 base and J by 5 bases, with 17 bases between the two germline ends. The chain's CDR3 is CASSLLVRGGETEAFF. Written as DNA, the CDR3 is TGTGCCAGCAGTTTATTGGTCCGGGGTGGAGAAACTGAAGCTTTCTTT.